Below, 27 T cell receptor beta chains from the same sample are listed, as sequenced in a study of identical twins. From the 5' RACE reads, TCRdb called clonotypes with MiXCR, one entry per CDR3 protein. The sample consists of over 550,000 distinct CDR3 sequences, about 7.6% of them appearing once. The sample was also reused in another study, on yellow fever vaccine responses in identical twins.

Specimen: PBMCs. The receptors stem from a woman aged 18-29 years in good health.

This clonotype was counted only a few times. The rearrangement joins TRBV19 to TRBJ2-3, with unresolved D. CDR1 is LNHDA and CDR2 is SQIVND in the germline V gene (reference sequence). Trimming shortened V by 3 bases and J by 3 bases, and 10 bases separated the two germline ends. The CDR3 runs 14 residues. This CDR3 reads CASSITAGTDTQYF. CDR3 in DNA: TGTGCCAGTAGTATTACGGCCGGGACAGATACGCAGTATTTT. Combining the CDR3 with reference TRBV19 and TRBJ2-3 gives the whole variable domain DGGITQSPKYLFRKEGQNVTLSCEQNLNHDAMYWYRQDPGQGLRLIYYSQIVNDFQKGDIAEGYSVSREKKESFPLTVTSAQKNPTAFYLCASSITAGTDTQYFGPGTRLTVL.

The sample holds many counts of this clonotype. This chain connects TRBV7-9 to TRBJ1-4, with D unresolved. The CDR3 sequence is 14 residues long. V was cut by 5 bases and J by 6 bases, with 13 bases left in between. CDR1 and CDR2 from the germline V gene are SEHNR and FQNEAQ (reference sequence). In DNA, the CDR3 is TGTGCCAGCAGCGCGAGACGGGCTGATGAAAAACTGTTTTTT. It specifies CASSARRADEKLFF.

This clonotype was seen a handful of times. The rearrangement uses TRBV3-1 and TRBJ2-7, with a tentative D call TRBD2 (6 bases). CDR1 is LGHDT and CDR2 is YNNKEL in the germline V gene (reference sequence). The V end was cut by 1 base, the J end by 3 bases, with 7 bases between. This CDR3 comprises 13 residues. The CDR3 DNA reads as TGTGCCAGCAGCCAAGGGACTAACTACGAGCAGTACGTC. The encoded protein is CASSQGTNYEQYV.

V and J are TRBV12-5 and TRBJ1-1, with D hard to call. The V end was cut by 6 bases, the J end by 1 base, with 12 bases between. The CDR3 sequence is 14 residues long. The germline V gene encodes CDR1 LGHNT and CDR2 FRNRAP. CDR3 nucleotides: TGTGCTAGTGGCCCGGTCCCAGGGAACACTGAAGCTTTCTTT. Protein sequence: CASGPVPGNTEAFF.

A remark on this clonotype: This clone may be a read error of a much larger clone one base away. The J gene is TRBJ2-5, the V gene TRBV5-1; no firm D call. Germline values: CDR1 SGHRS, CDR2 YFSETQ. The CDR3 sequence is 12 residues long. V dropped 3 bases and J dropped 1 base, with 4 bases sitting between them. The CDR3 nucleotides read TGCGCCAGCAGCTCGTCCCAAGAGACCCAGTACTTC. Its protein is CASSSSQETQYF.

The chain carries TRBV27 and TRBJ2-1; 12 bases map to TRBD2. Germline CDR1 reads MNHEY; CDR2 reads SMNVEV (reference sequence). This CDR3 contains 20 residues. J gave up 5 bases and V 6 bases, and 20 bases lay outside the gene matches. CDR3 loop: CASSGRTSGKVWDGHNEQFF. The CDR3 bases are TGTGCCAGCAGCGGTAGGACTAGCGGGAAGGTTTGGGATGGACACAATGAGCAGTTCTTC.

The sample holds many counts of this clonotype. The chain couples TRBV10-3 to TRBJ2-1; D gene ambiguous. Germline CDR1 and CDR2: ENHRY and SYGVKD. The ends were cut back, 0 bases at V and 8 bases at J, with 8 bases in the middle. This CDR3 has 13 amino acids. CDR3 sequence (DNA): TGTGCCATCAGTGAGTCCGCGTGGCATGAGCAGTTCTTC. Encoded protein: CAISESAWHEQFF.

This clonotype has ten or more counts. The V gene is TRBV3-1, the J gene TRBJ2-1; D call uncertain. Germline assignment: CDR1 LGHDT and CDR2 YNNKEL (reference sequence). Trimming left V 7 bases short and J 6 bases short, with 13 bases between. The CDR3 sequence is 13 residues long. The CDR3 sequence: CASTHSGVNEQFF. The DNA of the CDR3 is TGTGCCAGCACCCATAGTGGCGTCAATGAGCAGTTCTTC.

This clonotype was seen repeatedly, ten times or more. CDR3: CASSGGHSYEQYF. The CDR3 nucleotides are TGTGCCAGCAGCGGGGGACATTCCTACGAGCAGTACTTC. The chain has TRBV3-1 and TRBJ2-7, with D perhaps TRBD1 (6 bases). The CDR3 length is 13 residues. V lost 5 bases and J lost 1, with 9 bases in between. Germline-derived CDR1 and CDR2 are LGHDT and YNNKEL (reference sequence).

V gene TRBV18 combines with J gene TRBJ2-2; 10 nucleotides line up with TRBD1. Germline V CDR1 and CDR2: KGHSH, LQKENI. V shed 5 bases and J 4 bases; nucleotides not matched to a gene: 7. The CDR3 totals 16 residues. CDR3 sequence reads: CASSSDRGHGTGELFF. CDR3 sequence (DNA): TGTGCCAGCTCATCCGACAGGGGGCACGGCACCGGGGAGCTGTTTTTT.

This clonotype was observed at least ten times. The V gene is TRBV9, the J gene TRBJ1-4; the match to TRBD1 covers 8 bases. Germline V lookup: CDR1 SGDLS, CDR2 YYNGEE. V trimming: 4 bases; J trimming: 8 bases; junction bases outside the gene matches: 7. The CDR3 has 14 residues. This chain's CDR3 is CASSPDRGSEKLFF. The CDR3 nucleotides are TGTGCCAGCAGCCCAGACAGGGGTAGCGAAAAACTGTTTTTT.

As for this clonotype: Germline is not matched at one junction end, which may reflect a read error. V and J are TRBV2 and TRBJ2-1; tentatively, D is TRBD2 (6 bases). CDR3 length: 18 amino acids. In germline, CDR1 is SNHLY, CDR2 FYNNEI. CDR3 amino acids: CACSPIPPSVASYNEQFF. The CDR3 nucleotides read TGTGCCTGCAGTCCCATCCCCCCTAGCGTGGCCTCCTACAATGAGCAGTTCTTC.

The chain combines TRBV3-1 with TRBJ2-3; TRBD2 is a possible D gene (6 bases). V lost 4 bases, J lost 3 bases, and 14 bases lay in between. Germline values: CDR1 LGHDT, CDR2 YNNKEL (reference sequence). CDR3 length: 15 amino acids. The CDR3 spells CASSPVGGGTDTQYF. CDR3 in DNA: TGTGCCAGCAGCCCGGTGGGGGGTGGGACAGATACGCAGTATTTT.

This clonotype appeared many times. This chain joins TRBV11-2 and TRBJ2-1; the match to TRBD1 covers 10 bases. V lost 5 bases, J lost 5 bases, and 9 bases stayed unmatched. The V gene's germline CDR1 is SGHAT and CDR2 FQNNGV. CDR3 size: 16 residues. This chain's CDR3 is CASSPPDRGFDNEQFF. CDR3 DNA sequence: TGTGCCAGCAGCCCGCCGGACAGGGGGTTCGACAATGAGCAGTTCTTC.

CDR3 residues: CASRRGGRVTEAFF. DNA for the CDR3: TGTGCCAGCAGACGGGGAGGTCGGGTCACTGAAGCTTTCTTT. This chain connects TRBV27 to TRBJ1-1; D gene uncertain. The ends were cut back, 6 bases at V and 4 bases at J, with 15 bases in the middle. The CDR3 is made up of 14 amino acids. CDR1 is MNHEY, CDR2 SMNVEV, per germline (reference sequence).

This clonotype was recorded at least ten times. The V call is TRBV12-3 or TRBV12-4, the J call TRBJ1-2; possibly TRBD1 for D (5 bases). Trimming took 3 bases from V and 4 from J, leaving 12 bases between them. The CDR3 totals 14 residues. DNA of the CDR3: TGTGCCAGCAGTTTGACAGATCAGGGCTATGGCTACACCTTC. Translation gives CASSLTDQGYGYTF.

This clonotype was counted ten times or more. J is TRBJ1-3 and V is TRBV21-1; the D call TRBD1 from the table was never checked on the DNA. TRBV21-1 is labeled a pseudogene. The CDR3 totals 15 residues. The CDR3 bases are TGTGCCAGCAGCCCCCGCGTACAGGATGGAAACACCATATATTTT. Translated: CASSPRVQDGNTIYF.

J is TRBJ2-5 and V is TRBV7-8; 8 nucleotides agree with TRBD1. Per the germline V gene, CDR1 is SGHVS and CDR2 is FQNEAQ. The CDR3 sequence is 15 residues long. Losses at the gene ends were 3 bases for V and 2 bases for J; bases not matched to a gene: 5. CDR3 in DNA: TGTGCCAGCAGCTTCGACAGGGGAAAACAAGAGACCCAGTACTTC. As protein: CASSFDRGKQETQYF.

At least ten counts were recorded for this clonotype. This rearrangement joins TRBV28 to TRBJ2-1; 8 nucleotides match TRBD1. There are 15 residues in the CDR3. V trimming: 3 bases; J trimming: 9 bases; junction bases outside the gene matches: 10. Germline V gene lookup returns CDR1 MDHEN and CDR2 SYDVKM. The CDR3 DNA reads as TGTGCCAGCAGTTTTGGTCAGGGGGCGCGTGGTGAGCAGTTCTTC. This translates into CASSFGQGARGEQFF.

This clonotype showed up many times. In DNA, the CDR3 is TGTGCCAGCAGCCCCGAGGAAGCGGGGGAACAAGAGACCCAGTACTTC. This translates into CASSPEEAGEQETQYF. J is TRBJ2-5 and V is TRBV5-5; 8 bases are shared with TRBD2. The CDR3 has 16 amino acids. CDR1 SGHKS and CDR2 YYEKEE come from the germline V gene (reference sequence). J lost 2 bases, V lost 4 bases, and 10 bases had no gene match. The full variable domain, its missing parts supplied by reference TRBV5-5 and TRBJ2-5, is DAGVTQSPTHLIKTRGQQVTLRCSPISGHKSVSWYQQVLGQGPQFIFQYYEKEERGRGNFPDRFSARQFPNYSSELNVNALLLGDSALYLCASSPEEAGEQETQYFGPGTRLLVL.

V usage is TRBV28 and J usage is TRBJ1-1, with 8 bases lining up with TRBD1. Trimming cost V 6 bases and J 0 bases; bases outside gene matches: 9. The germline CDR1 and CDR2 sequences are MDHEN and SYDVKM. The CDR3 consists of 16 residues. Here the CDR3 DNA reads TGTGCCAGCAGCCACACCGCGGGACAGGTGAACACTGAAGCTTTCTTT. Translating gives CASSHTAGQVNTEAFF.

This clonotype came up a few times. The chain combines TRBV6-4 with TRBJ2-3; 11 positions agree with TRBD2. CDR1 is MRHNA, CDR2 SNTAGT, per germline. CDR3 length: 16 residues. Unmatched junction bases numbered 6, after V lost 2 bases and J lost 5 bases. The DNA of the CDR3 is TGTGCCAGCAGTGACGGACTAGCGGGTAACTTAGATACGCAGTATTTT. Its protein is CASSDGLAGNLDTQYF.

This clonotype was picked up many times. V and J are TRBV6-4 and TRBJ2-1; TRBD2 matches 11 bases. The germline gives CDR1 MRHNA, CDR2 SNTAGT. The CDR3 length is 17 residues. The V segment lost 6 bases and the J segment 0 bases; nucleotides outside the gene matches: 7. In DNA, the CDR3 is TGTGCCAGCAGCCTACTAGCGGGAGCCGGCTCCTACAATGAGCAGTTCTTC. Protein: CASSLLAGAGSYNEQFF.

This clonotype has at least ten counts. The chain joins TRBV7-6 to TRBJ1-5, with D tentatively TRBD1 (5 bases). Trimming stripped 4 bases from V and 4 bases from J, with 14 bases between. Germline CDR1 SGHVS, CDR2 FNYEAQ. CDR3 length: 15 amino acids. Here the CDR3 reads CASSSGLQGNQPQHF. CDR3 bases: TGTGCCAGCAGCTCCGGACTCCAGGGAAATCAGCCCCAGCATTTT.

The chain joins TRBV10-3 to TRBJ1-3, with 8 bases lining up with TRBD1. This CDR3 contains 16 residues. V was pared by 6 bases and J by 0 bases, with 7 bases of the junction left unmatched. Germline V gene sequence: CDR1 ENHRY, CDR2 SYGVKD. As DNA, the CDR3 is TGTGCCATCAGCGACAGGGGACTCTCCTCTGGAAACACCATATATTTT. It specifies CAISDRGLSSGNTIYF.

This clonotype has just a few counts. The V gene is TRBV9, the J gene TRBJ2-3; no reliable D call. CDR3 length: 16 residues. The V end was cut by 0 bases, the J end by 3 bases, with 14 bases between. The V gene's germline CDR1 is SGDLS and CDR2 YYNGEE. CDR3 coding DNA: TGTGCCAGCAGCGTAGCTTTGCAGGCGGTTACAGATACGCAGTATTTT. It is translated as CASSVALQAVTDTQYF.

As regards this clonotype: This may arise from a read error, as a much more abundant clone is one base away. The chain links TRBV29-1 to TRBJ1-1; 8 bases line up with TRBD1. CDR1 and CDR2 (germline): SQVTM, ANQGSEA. V shed 1 base, J shed 4 bases, and the junction held 8 bases outside the gene matches. The CDR3 totals 15 residues. CDR3 in amino acids: CSVEGVRDRITEAFF. DNA for the CDR3: TGCAGCGTTGAAGGTGTGAGGGACAGGATCACTGAAGCTTTCTTT.